The 32 T cell receptor beta chains below were found in one sample sequenced in a study of beta chain features in type 1 diabetes. General study findings and limits: A moderate, significant TCRB CDR3 shortening appeared in type 1 diabetes across four CD4+ subsets.

Their cognate antigens are unknown. Of the isolated RNA, all was reverse transcribed, and so the sequenced material was expressed TCRB transcripts. Method: immunoSEQ multiplex PCR; TCRdb's copy keeps in-frame clones and lacks some. The sample has hundreds of thousands of clones, roughly 13% seen once. Sequencing used naive CD4+ T cells from blood. The receptors derive from a man younger than 35 with type 1 diabetes.

The chain couples TRBV6-7 to TRBJ1-5; D possibly corresponds to TRBD1 (5 bases). TRBV6-7 has ORF status, its function being uncertain. This CDR3 is 16 amino acids long. V shed 2 bases and J shed 2 bases, with 13 bases lying between them. The CDR3 bases are TGTGCCAGCAGTTACCCAGGGTGCAATGGCAATCAGCCCCAGCATTTT. Its translation is CASSYPGCNGNQPQHF.

This clone was seen a few times. The V and J genes are TRBV7-9 and TRBJ1-2, with D maybe TRBD1 (6 bases). V dropped 5 bases and J dropped 0 bases, with 13 bases sitting between them. CDR1 and CDR2 (germline): SEHNR, FQNEAQ (reference sequence). The CDR3 has 15 residues. The CDR3 DNA reads as TGTGCCAGCAGCGAGAGACAGGACACTAACTATGGCTACACCTTC. This translates into CASSERQDTNYGYTF.

This clone showed up just a few times. In DNA, the CDR3 is TGTGCCACCAGCGGATGGGCCCGACCCGCAGATACGCAGTATTTT. Its translation: CATSGWARPADTQYF. The chain combines TRBV15 with TRBJ2-3; D is undetermined. This CDR3 has 15 residues. Per germline, CDR1 LNHNV and CDR2 YYDKDF (reference sequence). V was cut by 5 bases and J by 4 bases, with 16 bases left in between.

This clone was seen only a few times. In DNA form, the CDR3 reads TGTGCCATCAGTGAGTCCTCCTACAATGAGCAGTTCTTC. It is translated as CAISESSYNEQFF. The J gene is TRBJ2-1, the V gene TRBV10-3, with D uncertain. V shed 0 bases and J shed 0 bases, with 0 bases lying between them. The CDR3 covers 13 residues. Germline assignment: CDR1 ENHRY and CDR2 SYGVKD.

In the case of this clone: Other nucleotide sequences in the sample specify the same CDR3. This chain joins TRBV7-6 and TRBJ1-5; D may be TRBD1 (5 bases). CDR3 length: 14 residues. Trimming removed 1 base at V and 2 bases at J, with 6 bases between. The germline V gene has CDR1 SGHVS and CDR2 FNYEAQ. In DNA, the CDR3 is TGTGCCAGCAGCTTAGGAGGGGGCAATCAGCCCCAGCATTTT. It yields the protein CASSLGGGNQPQHF.

The rearrangement uses TRBV5-1 and TRBJ2-5, with 9 bases identical to TRBD2. Unmatched junction bases numbered 2, after V lost 1 base and J lost 4 bases. Germline V gene lookup returns CDR1 SGHRS and CDR2 YFSETQ. There are 14 residues in the CDR3. CDR3 region: CASSLTSGRETQYF. The CDR3 coding sequence is TGCGCCAGCAGCTTGACTAGCGGGCGAGAGACCCAGTACTTC.

The rearrangement uses TRBV2 and TRBJ1-2; TRBD1 matches 9 bases. This CDR3 region has 12 residues. The germline V gene encodes CDR1 SNHLY and CDR2 FYNNEI. Trimming took 6 bases from V and 7 from J; bases not matched to a gene: 3. CDR3 in DNA: TGTGCCAGCAGAAGGGACAGGGCTGGCTACACCTTC. Amino acids: CASRRDRAGYTF.

The rearrangement joins TRBV5-1 to TRBJ1-2, with unresolved D. Germline CDR1 and CDR2: SGHRS and YFSETQ. This CDR3 comprises 13 residues. V lost 4 bases, J lost 2 bases, and 9 bases lay in between. The CDR3 is CASSVGENYGYTF. In DNA form, the CDR3 reads TGCGCCAGCAGCGTCGGAGAAAACTATGGCTACACCTTC.

As to this clone: At one boundary the junction diverges from the germline segment, which might be a read error. The chain employs TRBV7-7 and TRBJ2-1; the D gene is possibly TRBD2 (6 bases). The CDR3 is 12 amino acids. CDR1 is SSHAT and CDR2 is FNYEAQ in the germline V gene (reference sequence). CDR3 residues: CASSPPGDEQFF. CDR3 nucleotide sequence: TGTGCTAGCAGCCCCCCGGGGGATGAGCAGTTCTTC.

This clone appeared a few times. The chain carries TRBV9 and TRBJ2-7; D unresolved. Germline lookup yields CDR1 SGDLS and CDR2 YYNGEE. Trimming took off 3 bases at V and 2 bases at J, with 15 bases between the two ends. CDR3 length: 15 residues. The CDR3, as DNA: TGTGCCAGCAGCGCTAGTTCCGGCGGTGCCTACGAGCAGTACTTC. Protein sequence: CASSASSGGAYEQYF.

This chain joins TRBV4-1 and TRBJ2-6; TRBD1 or TRBD2 may be the D gene (5 bases each). Trimming stripped 2 bases from V and 5 bases from J, with 19 bases between. Germline V gene lookup returns CDR1 MGHRA and CDR2 YSYEKL. CDR3 size: 18 residues. The CDR3: CASSQTGTDVSWANVLTF. The CDR3 DNA reads TGCGCCAGCAGCCAAACCGGGACCGATGTTAGCTGGGCCAACGTCCTGACTTTC.

This chain connects TRBV9 to TRBJ2-1; tentatively, D is TRBD1 or TRBD2 (6 bases each). CDR1 and CDR2 (germline): SGDLS, YYNGEE. Trimming removed 0 bases from V and 5 bases from J, with 9 bases in between. This CDR3 is built from 14 residues. This CDR3 is CASSVGGADNEQFF. The CDR3, as DNA: TGTGCCAGCAGCGTAGGGGGGGCGGACAATGAGCAGTTCTTC.

The genes are TRBV7-8 and TRBJ1-2; D is unresolved. Per germline, CDR1 SGHVS and CDR2 FQNEAQ. The CDR3 is 13 amino acids. The V and J ends lost 5 bases and 13 bases respectively, with 20 bases between them. CDR3 loop: CASSPRTEGLGTF. In DNA, the CDR3 is TGTGCCAGCAGCCCCCGGACGGAAGGTTTGGGCACCTTC.

The chain carries TRBV5-4 and TRBJ2-1; 7 positions match TRBD1. This CDR3 region has 16 residues. Looked up from germline, CDR1 is SGHNT and CDR2 is YYREEE (reference sequence). With 0 bases clipped from V and 4 bases from J, the junction kept 7 bases outside the gene matches. CDR3 protein: CASSLAGGRGYNEQFF. In nucleotides, the CDR3 is TGTGCCAGCAGCTTGGCAGGGGGACGAGGGTACAATGAGCAGTTCTTC.

The table lists this clone with a few counts. V gene TRBV5-1 combines with J gene TRBJ1-1; D possibly corresponds to TRBD1 (5 bases). This CDR3 has 15 residues. V dropped 4 bases and J dropped 1 base, with 14 bases sitting between them. Per the germline V gene, CDR1 is SGHRS and CDR2 is YFSETQ. The chain's CDR3 is CASSPPGLQNTEAFF. The CDR3 nucleotides are TGCGCCAGCAGCCCCCCGGGGCTACAGAACACTGAAGCTTTCTTT.

This rearrangement joins TRBV5-4 to TRBJ2-2; D ambiguous. Between the trimmed V and J ends, which lost 4 bases and 2 bases, there was a span of 6 bases. CDR1 SGHNT and CDR2 YYREEE come from the germline V gene (reference sequence). The CDR3 loop spans 13 amino acids. The CDR3 loop reads CASSLINTGELFF. CDR3 in DNA: TGTGCCAGCAGCCTCATTAACACCGGGGAGCTGTTTTTT.

The chain couples TRBV7-9 to TRBJ1-5; TRBD1 matches at 8 bases. The CDR3 is 14 amino acids. Germline lookup yields CDR1 SEHNR and CDR2 FQNEAQ (reference sequence). V was clipped by 5 bases and J by 6 bases; unmatched bases: 6. For the CDR3, the DNA is TGTGCCAGCAGCCCCGGGACAGGTAGTCAGCCCCAGCATTTT. Protein product: CASSPGTGSQPQHF.

The J gene is TRBJ2-1, the V gene TRBV6-4; tentatively, D is TRBD2 (6 bases). CDR1 and CDR2 from the germline V gene are MRHNA and SNTAGT. This CDR3 region has 13 residues. Deletions cut 4 bases from V and 13 bases from J, with 17 bases between. The DNA of the CDR3 is TGTGCCAGCAGTGCTTCCGGGACTTCATCTCAGTTCTTC. Amino acids: CASSASGTSSQFF.

This clone came up a few times. This rearrangement joins TRBV15 to TRBJ2-6; D ambiguous. V was pared by 5 bases and J by 0 bases, with 11 bases between. Germline-derived CDR1 and CDR2 are LNHNV and YYDKDF (reference sequence). This CDR3 comprises 16 residues. CDR3 sequence reads: CATSPRLSSGANVLTF. CDR3 DNA sequence: TGTGCCACCAGCCCAAGACTGAGCTCTGGGGCCAACGTCCTGACTTTC.

As concerns this clone: In the same sample, other DNA sequences code for this CDR3. V is TRBV6-6 and J is TRBJ1-5; TRBD1 matches 7 bases. This CDR3 is 14 amino acids long. Germline CDR1 MNHNY, CDR2 SVGAGI (reference sequence). V shed 6 bases, J shed 2 bases, and the junction held 4 bases outside the gene matches. The CDR3 coding sequence is TGTGCCAGCAGGACTGGACAGGGCAATCAGCCCCAGCATTTT. It yields the protein CASRTGQGNQPQHF.

CDR3 sequence (DNA): TGTGCCAGCAGTAAAAACTGGGGGACGCAAGAGACCCAGTACTTC. Translating it yields CASSKNWGTQETQYF. V is TRBV28 and J is TRBJ2-5; D is possibly TRBD1 or TRBD2 (5 bases each). CDR3 size: 15 residues. V lost 5 bases and J lost 2, with 15 bases in between. CDR1 and CDR2 (germline): MDHEN, SYDVKM.

J is TRBJ1-6 and V is TRBV5-6, with 9 positions matching TRBD1. The ends lost 4 bases at V and 5 bases at J; junction bases unmatched: 4. The CDR3 extends over 15 amino acids. CDR1 and CDR2 (germline): SGHDT, YYEEEE. This CDR3 reads CASSQWDRDNSPLHF. The DNA of the CDR3 is TGTGCCAGCAGCCAGTGGGACAGGGATAATTCACCCCTCCACTTT.

The rearrangement joins TRBV15 to TRBJ2-2, with D unresolved. This CDR3 is built from 15 residues. The V and J ends lost 0 bases and 6 bases respectively, with 11 bases between them. CDR1 is LNHNV and CDR2 is YYDKDF in the germline V gene (reference sequence). In DNA form, the CDR3 reads TGTGCCACCAGCAGAGATCTTAACGGTGCCGGGGAGCTGTTTTTT. It yields the protein CATSRDLNGAGELFF.

This clone was observed a few times. Distinct nucleotide sequences in the sample also encode this CDR3. This sequence joins TRBV7-9 and TRBJ1-1, with D possibly matching TRBD1 (5 bases). V was pared by 1 base and J by 3 bases, with 9 bases between. CDR1 SEHNR and CDR2 FQNEAQ come from the germline V gene (reference sequence). The CDR3 loop spans 14 amino acids. The CDR3 nucleotides are TGTGCCAGCAGCTTAGGGGGCCGGGACACTGAAGCTTTCTTT. Translation gives CASSLGGRDTEAFF. Drawing the rest from reference TRBV7-9 and TRBJ1-1, the complete variable domain is DTGVSQNPRHKITKRGQNVTFRCDPISEHNRLYWYRQTLGQGPEFLTYFQNEAQLEKSRLLSDRFSAERPKGSFSTLEIQRTEQGDSAMYLCASSLGGRDTEAFFGQGTRLTVV.

This chain links TRBV6-4 with TRBJ2-3; 7 bases are shared with TRBD1. The V and J ends lost 6 bases and 2 bases, in that order; junction bases with no gene match: 5. From germline, CDR1 is MRHNA and CDR2 SNTAGT. The CDR3 consists of 14 residues. CDR3 bases: TGTGCCAGCAGGGCTACAGGGGTCACAGATACGCAGTATTTT. Translated: CASRATGVTDTQYF.

The V and J genes are TRBV4-2 and TRBJ1-2, with TRBD1 matching 8 bases. The CDR3 has 15 residues. J gave up 4 bases and V 2 bases, and 6 bases lay outside the gene matches. CDR1 is LGHNA, CDR2 YNFKEQ, per germline. CDR3 DNA: TGTGCCAGCAGCCAATCCGGGACAGGCGTCTATGGCTACACCTTC. It is translated as CASSQSGTGVYGYTF.

This clone was found a few times. J is TRBJ2-5 and V is TRBV29-1, with TRBD1 matching over 8 bases. Germline V lookup: CDR1 SQVTM, CDR2 ANQGSEA. V shed 5 bases, J shed 1 base, and the junction held 9 bases outside the gene matches. The CDR3 totals 15 residues. The CDR3 sequence is CSVSQRGQVQETQYF. The CDR3 nucleotides read TGCAGCGTTTCTCAGAGGGGACAGGTCCAAGAGACCCAGTACTTC.

J is TRBJ1-1 and V is TRBV30, with no clear D. The CDR3 runs to 13 residues. With 1 base removed from V and 3 bases from J, the gap between germline ends came to 9 bases. Germline V lookup: CDR1 GTSNPN, CDR2 SVGIG (reference sequence). The CDR3 region has the DNA TGTGCCTGGAGTGATTCAGGATACACTGAAGCTTTCTTT. This gives the protein CAWSDSGYTEAFF.

This clone was picked up a small number of times. The chain links TRBV2 to TRBJ1-1; 7 positions agree with TRBD1. This CDR3 region has 14 residues. Germline trimming cut 6 bases from V and 1 base from J; bases unmatched to any gene: 5. CDR1 and CDR2 from the germline V gene are SNHLY and FYNNEI. CDR3 DNA sequence: TGTGCCAGCAGCACCGGGACAGCGAACACTGAAGCTTTCTTT. Its translation: CASSTGTANTEAFF.

The gene calls are TRBV29-1 and TRBJ2-5; TRBD1 matches at 8 bases. The CDR3 extends over 14 amino acids. The ends lost 6 bases at V and 2 bases at J; junction bases unmatched: 8. Germline values: CDR1 SQVTM, CDR2 ANQGSEA. CDR3 sequence (DNA): TGCAGCGTCTCTCGCGGGACAGGACAAGAGACCCAGTACTTC. It codes for CSVSRGTGQETQYF.

Worth noting for this clone: This CDR3 is also generated by other DNA sequences in the sample. This chain uses TRBV4-1 with TRBJ2-5; 9 nucleotides align to TRBD1. This CDR3 has 15 amino acids. Per germline, CDR1 MGHRA and CDR2 YSYEKL. Unmatched junction bases numbered 2, after V lost 1 base and J lost 2 bases. CDR3 region: CASSQGDRDQETQYF. The CDR3 nucleotides are TGCGCCAGCAGCCAAGGGGACAGGGATCAAGAGACCCAGTACTTC.

This clone was seen only a few times. The chain carries TRBV18 and TRBJ1-2; 7 bases are shared with TRBD1. CDR1 and CDR2 from the germline V gene are KGHSH and LQKENI. This CDR3 has 14 amino acids. With V trimmed by 2 bases and J by 4 bases, 4 bases remained unmatched. CDR3 nucleotide sequence: TGTGCCAGCTCACCATCGGGACAGCTCTATGGCTACACCTTC. This sequence encodes CASSPSGQLYGYTF.